This T cell receptor beta chain was retrieved from a study of OX40 agonist ivuxolimab in advanced cancers. Across the study: Dose-escalation patients suffered from hepatocellular carcinoma, melanoma, renal cell or head and neck cancer.

Generated by immunoSEQ multiplex PCR, the TCRdb table keeps only in-frame clones and is missing some. The sample consists of more than 85,000 clones, about nine tenths of them appearing once. Trimming stripped 2 bases from V and 1 base from J, with 13 bases between. This CDR3 spans 16 amino acids. Germline values: CDR1 SGHTA, CDR2 FQGTGA. The V and J genes are TRBV7-3 and TRBJ2-3; D possibly uses TRBD1 or TRBD2 (5 bases each). This TCR derives from an adult with an advanced solid tumor such as melanoma, head and neck, liver or kidney cancer. The sample consisted of CD4+ or CD8+ T cells sorted from blood, taken in a trial of the OX40 agonist ivuxolimab. The CDR3 loop reads CASSLGAGRGTDTQYF. DNA of the CDR3: TGTGCCAGCAGCTTAGGGGCAGGGCGGGGCACAGATACGCAGTATTTT.